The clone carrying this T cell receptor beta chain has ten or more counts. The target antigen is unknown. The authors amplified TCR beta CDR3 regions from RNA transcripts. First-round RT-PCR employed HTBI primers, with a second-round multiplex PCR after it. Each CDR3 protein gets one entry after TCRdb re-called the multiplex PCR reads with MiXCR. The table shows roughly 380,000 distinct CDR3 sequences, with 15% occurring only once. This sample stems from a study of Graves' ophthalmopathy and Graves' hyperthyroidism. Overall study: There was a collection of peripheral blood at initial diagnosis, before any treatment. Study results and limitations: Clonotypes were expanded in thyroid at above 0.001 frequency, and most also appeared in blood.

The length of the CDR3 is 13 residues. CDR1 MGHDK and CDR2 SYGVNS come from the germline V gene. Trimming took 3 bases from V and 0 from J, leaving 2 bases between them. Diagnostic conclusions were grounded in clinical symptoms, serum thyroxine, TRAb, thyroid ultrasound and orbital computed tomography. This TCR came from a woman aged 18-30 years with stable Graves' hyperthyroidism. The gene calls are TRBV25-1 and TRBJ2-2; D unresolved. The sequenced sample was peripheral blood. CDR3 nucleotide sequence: TGTGCCAGCAGTGATACGAACACCGGGGAGCTGTTTTTT. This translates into CASSDTNTGELFF.